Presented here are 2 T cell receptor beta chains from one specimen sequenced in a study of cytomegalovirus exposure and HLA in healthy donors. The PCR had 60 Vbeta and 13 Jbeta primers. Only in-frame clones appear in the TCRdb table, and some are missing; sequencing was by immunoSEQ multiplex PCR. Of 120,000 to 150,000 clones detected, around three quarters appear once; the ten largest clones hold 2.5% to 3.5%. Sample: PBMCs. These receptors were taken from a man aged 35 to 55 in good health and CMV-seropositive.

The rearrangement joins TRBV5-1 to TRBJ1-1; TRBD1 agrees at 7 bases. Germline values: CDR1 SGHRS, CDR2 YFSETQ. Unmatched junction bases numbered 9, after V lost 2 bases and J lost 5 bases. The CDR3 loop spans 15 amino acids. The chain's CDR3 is CASSFFFQGETEAFF. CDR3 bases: TGCGCCAGCAGCTTTTTCTTTCAGGGGGAGACTGAAGCTTTCTTT.

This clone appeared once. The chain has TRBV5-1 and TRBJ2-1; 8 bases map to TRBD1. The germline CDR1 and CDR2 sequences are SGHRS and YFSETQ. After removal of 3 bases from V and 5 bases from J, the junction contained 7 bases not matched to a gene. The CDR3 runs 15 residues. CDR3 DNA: TGCGCCAGCAGCTCCGGGACAGGTTTTGACAATGAGCAGTTCTTC. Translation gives CASSSGTGFDNEQFF. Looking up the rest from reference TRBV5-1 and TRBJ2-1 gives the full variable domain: KAGVTQTPRYLIKTRGQQVTLSCSPISGHRSVSWYQQTPGQGLQFLFEYFSETQRNKGNFPGRFSGRQFSNSRSEMNVSTLELGDSALYLCASSSGTGFDNEQFFGPGTRLTVL.